These T cell receptor beta chains were read from a single sample in a study of cytomegalovirus exposure and HLA in healthy donors. Sequenced by immunoSEQ multiplex PCR; TCRdb stores in-frame clones only, minus some. The table lists around 110,000 clones, roughly 9.9% of them singletons. The specimen was PBMCs. Source of these receptors: a man aged 25 to 45 in good health and CMV-seronegative. The CDR3 runs from the conserved cysteine through the conserved F or W.

cdr3_length: 16; v_call: TRBV7-2; j_call: TRBJ1-1; cdr3_aa: CASSPIQDGIGTEAFF
cdr3_length: 15; v_call: TRBV28; j_call: TRBJ2-7; cdr3_aa: CASSSLAGGRYEQYF
cdr3_length: 14; v_call: TRBV5-6; j_call: TRBJ1-3; cdr3_aa: CASSSLKGGNTIYF
cdr3_length: 16; v_call: TRBV5-1; j_call: TRBJ2-5; cdr3_aa: CASSLNAQGEGETQYF
cdr3_length: 15; v_call: TRBV15; j_call: TRBJ1-5; cdr3_aa: CATSRAGGPRRPQHF
cdr3_length: 14; v_call: TRBV28; j_call: TRBJ2-7; cdr3_aa: CASSELAGVYEQYF
cdr3_length: 15; v_call: TRBV7-2; j_call: TRBJ2-5; cdr3_aa: CASSLAGQVLETQYF
cdr3_length: 16; v_call: TRBV5-6; j_call: TRBJ2-2; cdr3_aa: CASSLRQMKNTGELFF
cdr3_length: 16; v_call: TRBV5-1; j_call: TRBJ1-3; cdr3_aa: CASSLEQGRSGNTIYF
cdr3_length: 15; v_call: TRBV6-1; j_call: TRBJ2-7; cdr3_aa: CASSAVAGPAYEQYF
cdr3_length: 16; v_call: TRBV6-5; j_call: TRBJ2-7; cdr3_aa: CASSYRDGTGKYEQYF
cdr3_length: 17; v_call: TRBV2; j_call: TRBJ2-7; cdr3_aa: CASSEERPGTPPYEQYF
cdr3_length: 15; v_call: TRBV2; j_call: TRBJ2-7; cdr3_aa: CASLDLAGVTYEQYF
cdr3_length: 13; v_call: TRBV29-1; j_call: TRBJ1-2; cdr3_aa: CSVETGGSYGYTF
cdr3_length: 14; v_call: TRBV27; j_call: TRBJ2-7; cdr3_aa: CASSKGTSGYEQYF
cdr3_length: 15; v_call: TRBV5-1; j_call: TRBJ2-5; cdr3_aa: CASSLEGRGKETQYF
cdr3_length: 11; v_call: TRBV20-1; j_call: TRBJ2-7; cdr3_aa: CSADRAHEQYF
cdr3_length: 12; v_call: TRBV19; j_call: TRBJ2-7; cdr3_aa: CASRERAYEQYF
cdr3_length: 14; v_call: TRBV30; j_call: TRBJ2-3; cdr3_aa: CAWSASGGTDTQYF
cdr3_length: 15; v_call: TRBV28; j_call: TRBJ1-5; cdr3_aa: CASSFTGDSRQPQHF
cdr3_length: 14; v_call: TRBV27; j_call: TRBJ2-7; cdr3_aa: CASSSGTGDHEQYF
cdr3_length: 14; v_call: TRBV27; j_call: TRBJ1-5; cdr3_aa: CASSLRGSNQPQHF
cdr3_length: 16; v_call: TRBV19; j_call: TRBJ1-5; cdr3_aa: CASSKMGGGSNQPQHF
cdr3_length: 11; v_call: TRBV2; j_call: TRBJ1-5; cdr3_aa: CASRGLGLGHF
cdr3_length: 15; v_call: TRBV4-3; j_call: TRBJ2-2; cdr3_aa: CASRDASRGAGELFF
cdr3_length: 14; v_call: TRBV29-1; j_call: TRBJ1-1; cdr3_aa: CSVRDRGGVTEAFF
cdr3_length: 14; v_call: TRBV9; j_call: TRBJ1-2; cdr3_aa: CASSVSQGLGGYTF
cdr3_length: 13; v_call: TRBV4-1; j_call: TRBJ1-4; cdr3_aa: CASSHVAGEKLFF
cdr3_length: 11; v_call: TRBV2; j_call: TRBJ1-5; cdr3_aa: CASSAVKPQHF
cdr3_length: 13; v_call: TRBV7-2; j_call: TRBJ2-7; cdr3_aa: CASSEGQGGEQYF
cdr3_length: 16; v_call: TRBV10-3; j_call: TRBJ2-3; cdr3_aa: CATGDDREWSTDTQYF
cdr3_length: 15; v_call: TRBV5-1; j_call: TRBJ2-5; cdr3_aa: CASSLVGLAGETQYF
cdr3_length: 15; v_call: TRBV6-5; j_call: TRBJ1-4; cdr3_aa: CASRGVGQGGEKLFF
cdr3_length: 14; v_call: TRBV14; j_call: TRBJ2-5; cdr3_aa: CASSQDRVRETQYF
cdr3_length: 16; v_call: TRBV7-9; j_call: .; cdr3_aa: CASSLASGQKAYEQYF
cdr3_length: 14; v_call: TRBV4-1; j_call: TRBJ2-7; cdr3_aa: CASSPGQGVAEQYF
cdr3_length: 15; v_call: TRBV6-1; j_call: TRBJ1-5; cdr3_aa: CASSGTGDSNQPQHF
cdr3_length: 17; v_call: TRBV11-2; j_call: TRBJ1-1; cdr3_aa: CASSLDIRGAQNTEAFF
cdr3_length: 14; v_call: TRBV19; j_call: TRBJ1-5; cdr3_aa: CASSIRDSNQPQHF
cdr3_length: 12; v_call: TRBV27; j_call: TRBJ2-7; cdr3_aa: CASGQGSYEQYF
cdr3_length: 15; v_call: TRBV25-1; j_call: TRBJ2-3; cdr3_aa: CASSEYPSGGDTQYF
cdr3_length: 13; v_call: TRBV6-6; j_call: TRBJ2-3; cdr3_aa: CAGRLAGGDTQYF
cdr3_length: 14; v_call: TRBV4-3; j_call: TRBJ2-5; cdr3_aa: CASSQRGRGETQYF
cdr3_length: 14; v_call: TRBV28; j_call: TRBJ1-5; cdr3_aa: CASSLGGAGQPQHF
cdr3_length: 15; v_call: TRBV28; j_call: TRBJ1-3; cdr3_aa: CASSSPRGSGNTIYF
cdr3_length: 14; v_call: TRBV29-1; j_call: TRBJ2-1; cdr3_aa: CSVEDGTGDNEQFF
cdr3_length: 15; v_call: TRBV9; j_call: TRBJ1-2; cdr3_aa: CASSPLTGMSDGYTF
cdr3_length: 15; v_call: TRBV6-6; j_call: TRBJ1-5; cdr3_aa: CASSDRGLSNQPQHF
cdr3_length: 14; v_call: TRBV19; j_call: TRBJ2-7; cdr3_aa: CATRQGHELYEQSF
cdr3_length: 14; v_call: TRBV7-2; j_call: TRBJ1-1; cdr3_aa: CASSSRTGNTEAFF
cdr3_length: 16; v_call: TRBV9; j_call: TRBJ2-5; cdr3_aa: CASSVGTSGISETQYF
cdr3_length: 14; v_call: TRBV7-2; j_call: TRBJ2-7; cdr3_aa: CASSLGQGAYEQYF